This record covers a single TCR beta chain. These data come from a study of blood T cell repertoires in COVID-19. Whole-study context: From the United States, Italy and Spain came samples of acute and convalescent COVID-19. Sample material is recorded as cDNA or gDNA derived from T cells, B-cell-depleted T cells, or PBMCs.

V lost 2 bases and J 4 bases, leaving 6 bases between the germline ends. CDR1 and CDR2 from the germline V gene are MNHEY and SVGAGI. This CDR3 region has 13 residues. In the authors' methods: Reference gene primer amplification in the assay estimated nucleated cell counts. Clones were sequenced by immunoSEQ multiplex PCR, and TCRdb holds only the in-frame ones, with some missing. The V and J calls and clone size are taken from that table; D and trimming were inferred from the DNA. The sample lists tens of thousands of clones, 85% to 90% seen once, with 22% in the top ten. Sample: peripheral blood. This chain connects TRBV6-5 to TRBJ1-3; D ambiguous. This sequence was found in an elderly woman in a cohort sampled during active or convalescent COVID-19. CDR3: CASSYDTGNTIYF. The CDR3 nucleotides read TGTGCCAGCAGTTACGACACGGGAAACACCATATATTTT.